Detailed here is one TCR beta chain. Germline V gene lookup returns CDR1 DFQATT and CDR2 SNEGSKA (reference sequence). This CDR3 is built from 13 residues. V lost 6 bases and J lost 2, with 12 bases in between. These data originate in a study of human T cells and chemical hapten exposure. Indicated time point: patch test 1, 2 weeks after DPC sensitization. The treatment is: therapeutic diphenylcyclopropenone sensitization with weekly scalp DPC. A single record per CDR3 protein comes from TCRdb applying MiXCR to the RACE reads. The table lists 85,000 or so distinct CDR3 sequences, approximately 12% of them singletons.

Sequenced here: whole blood, sampled in connection with sensitization to the hapten diphenylcyclopropenone (DPC). This clonotype was obtained from a woman between 45 and 65 years old with alopecia areata. Some clones in this sample may be carry-over from other donors' samples. The J gene is TRBJ2-3, the V gene TRBV20-1; no definite D call. CDR3 sequence: CSASDRPTDTQYF. The CDR3 DNA is TGCAGTGCCTCGGACCGACCCACAGATACGCAGTATTTT.